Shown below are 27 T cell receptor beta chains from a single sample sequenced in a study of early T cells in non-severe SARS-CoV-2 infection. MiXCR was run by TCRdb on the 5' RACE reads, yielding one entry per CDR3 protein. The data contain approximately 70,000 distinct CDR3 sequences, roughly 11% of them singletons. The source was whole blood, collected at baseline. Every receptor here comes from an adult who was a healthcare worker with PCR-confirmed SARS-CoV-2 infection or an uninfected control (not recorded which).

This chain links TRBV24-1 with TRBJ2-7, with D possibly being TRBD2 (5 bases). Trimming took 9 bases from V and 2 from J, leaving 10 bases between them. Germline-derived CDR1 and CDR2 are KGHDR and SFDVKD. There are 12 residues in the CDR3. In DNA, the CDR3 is TGTGCCACCCCGACGCGGGCCTACGAGCAGTACTTC. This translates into CATPTRAYEQYF.

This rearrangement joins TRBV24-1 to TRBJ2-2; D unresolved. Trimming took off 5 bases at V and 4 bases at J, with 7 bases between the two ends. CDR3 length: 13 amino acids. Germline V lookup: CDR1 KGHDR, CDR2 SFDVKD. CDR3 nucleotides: TGTGCCACCAGTGTCGACTTCACCGGGGAGCTGTTTTTT. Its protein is CATSVDFTGELFF.

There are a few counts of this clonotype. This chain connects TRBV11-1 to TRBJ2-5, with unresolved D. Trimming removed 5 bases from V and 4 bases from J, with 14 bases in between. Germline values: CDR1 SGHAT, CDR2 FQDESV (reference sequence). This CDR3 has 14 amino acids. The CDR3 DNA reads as TGTGCCAGCAGCCATTATAGCCCGATAGAGACCCAGTACTTC. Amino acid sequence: CASSHYSPIETQYF.

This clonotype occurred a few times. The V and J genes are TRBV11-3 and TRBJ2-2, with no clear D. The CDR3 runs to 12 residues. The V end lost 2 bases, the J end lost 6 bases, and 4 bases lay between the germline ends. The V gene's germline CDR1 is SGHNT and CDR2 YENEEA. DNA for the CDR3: TGTGCCAGCAGCTTATACCCCGGGGAGCTGTTTTTT. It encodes CASSLYPGELFF.

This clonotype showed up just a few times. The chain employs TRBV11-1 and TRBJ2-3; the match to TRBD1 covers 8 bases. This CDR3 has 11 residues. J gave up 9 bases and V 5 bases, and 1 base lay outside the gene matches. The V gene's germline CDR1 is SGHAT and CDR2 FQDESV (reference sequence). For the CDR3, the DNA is TGTGCCAGCAGCCACAGGGGGACGCAGTATTTT. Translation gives CASSHRGTQYF. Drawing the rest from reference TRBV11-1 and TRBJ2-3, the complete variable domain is EAEVAQSPRYKITEKSQAVAFWCDPISGHATLYWYRQILGQGPELLVQFQDESVVDDSQLPKDRFSAERLKGVDSTLKIQPAELGDSAMYLCASSHRGTQYFGPGTRLTVL.

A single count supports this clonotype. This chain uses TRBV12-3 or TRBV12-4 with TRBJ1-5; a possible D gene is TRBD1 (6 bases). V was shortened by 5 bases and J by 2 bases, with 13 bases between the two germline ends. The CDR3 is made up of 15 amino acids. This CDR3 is CASSERGEGNQPQHF. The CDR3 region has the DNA TGTGCCAGCAGTGAGAGGGGGGAGGGCAATCAGCCCCAGCATTTT.

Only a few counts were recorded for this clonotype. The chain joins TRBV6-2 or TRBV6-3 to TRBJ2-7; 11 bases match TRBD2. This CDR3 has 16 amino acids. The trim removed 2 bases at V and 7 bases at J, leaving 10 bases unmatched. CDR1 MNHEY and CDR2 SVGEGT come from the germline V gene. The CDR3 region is CASSYVAGGTDLEQYF. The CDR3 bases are TGTGCCAGCAGTTACGTAGCGGGAGGGACTGATTTGGAGCAGTACTTC.

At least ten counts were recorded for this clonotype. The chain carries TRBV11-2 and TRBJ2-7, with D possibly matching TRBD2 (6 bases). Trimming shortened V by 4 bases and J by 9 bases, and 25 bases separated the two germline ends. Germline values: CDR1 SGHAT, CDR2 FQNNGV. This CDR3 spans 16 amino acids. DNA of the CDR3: TGTGCCAGCAGCTCTCGGACGCTAGCGCATACTACGTTGCAGTACTTC. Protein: CASSSRTLAHTTLQYF.

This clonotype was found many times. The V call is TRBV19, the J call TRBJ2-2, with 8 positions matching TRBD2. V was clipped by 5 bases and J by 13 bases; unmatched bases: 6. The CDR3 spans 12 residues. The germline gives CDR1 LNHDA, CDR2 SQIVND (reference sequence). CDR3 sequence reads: CASSLRLARLFF. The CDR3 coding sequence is TGTGCCAGTAGTTTGAGACTAGCGAGGCTGTTTTTT.

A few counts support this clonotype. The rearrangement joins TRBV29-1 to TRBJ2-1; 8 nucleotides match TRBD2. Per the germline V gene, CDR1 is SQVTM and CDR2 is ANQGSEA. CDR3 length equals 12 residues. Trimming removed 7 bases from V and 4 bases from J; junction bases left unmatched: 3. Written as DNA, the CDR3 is TGCAGCGGGAGCGGGAGTTACAATGAGCAGTTCTTC. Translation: CSGSGSYNEQFF.

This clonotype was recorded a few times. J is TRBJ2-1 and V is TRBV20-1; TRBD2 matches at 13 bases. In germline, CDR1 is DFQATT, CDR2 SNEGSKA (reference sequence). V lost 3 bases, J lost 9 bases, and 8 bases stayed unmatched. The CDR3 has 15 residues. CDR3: CSASQLAGGPVEQFF. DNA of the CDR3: TGCAGTGCTAGTCAACTAGCGGGGGGGCCGGTTGAGCAGTTCTTC.

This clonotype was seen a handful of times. CDR3 region: CASSLDGAEAFF. The CDR3 DNA sequence: TGCGCCAGCAGCTTGGACGGGGCTGAAGCTTTCTTT. The chain links TRBV5-1 to TRBJ1-1; D unresolved. The CDR3 is made up of 12 amino acids. Germline CDR1 reads SGHRS; CDR2 reads YFSETQ. Trimming cost V 0 bases and J 6 bases, with 6 bases left between them.

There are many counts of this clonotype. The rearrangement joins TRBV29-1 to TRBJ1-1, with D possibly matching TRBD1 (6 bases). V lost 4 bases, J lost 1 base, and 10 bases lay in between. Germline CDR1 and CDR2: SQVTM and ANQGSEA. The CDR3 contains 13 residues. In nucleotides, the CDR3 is TGCAGCGTTGGTCCGGGACAGAACACTGAAGCTTTCTTT. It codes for CSVGPGQNTEAFF.

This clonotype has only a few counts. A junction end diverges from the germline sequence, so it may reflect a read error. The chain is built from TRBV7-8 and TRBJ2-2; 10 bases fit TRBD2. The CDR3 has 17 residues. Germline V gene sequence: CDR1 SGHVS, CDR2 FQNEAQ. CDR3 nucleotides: TGTGCCAGCAGCTTAGTAGGAGCGGGAGGGAACGCCGGGGAGCTGTTTTTT. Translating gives CASSLVGAGGNAGELFF.

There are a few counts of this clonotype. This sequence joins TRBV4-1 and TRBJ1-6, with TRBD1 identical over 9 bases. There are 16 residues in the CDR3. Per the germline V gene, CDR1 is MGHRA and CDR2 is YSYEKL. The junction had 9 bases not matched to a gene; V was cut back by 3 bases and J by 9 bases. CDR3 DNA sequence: TGCGCCAGCAGCCAGCTTCCCGGGACAGGGAGTTCACCCCTCCACTTT. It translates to CASSQLPGTGSSPLHF.

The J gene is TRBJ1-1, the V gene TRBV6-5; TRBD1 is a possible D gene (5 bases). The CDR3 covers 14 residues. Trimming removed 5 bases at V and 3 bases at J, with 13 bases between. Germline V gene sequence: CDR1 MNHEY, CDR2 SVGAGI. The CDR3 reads CASSRREADTEAFF. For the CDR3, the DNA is TGTGCCAGCAGTCGCAGGGAGGCTGACACTGAAGCTTTCTTT.

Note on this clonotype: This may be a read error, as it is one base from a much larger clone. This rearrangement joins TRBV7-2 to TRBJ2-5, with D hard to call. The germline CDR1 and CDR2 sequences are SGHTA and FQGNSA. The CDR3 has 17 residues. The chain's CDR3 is CASSLRPSANYQETRYF. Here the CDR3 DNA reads TGTGCCAGCAGCTTACGGCCCTCAGCGAACTATCAAGAGACCCGGTACTTC.

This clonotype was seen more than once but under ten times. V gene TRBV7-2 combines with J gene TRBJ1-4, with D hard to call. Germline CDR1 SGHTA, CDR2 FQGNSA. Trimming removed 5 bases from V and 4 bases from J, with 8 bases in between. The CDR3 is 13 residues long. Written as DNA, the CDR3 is TGTGCCAGCAGCCCCGACTTTAATGAAAAACTGTTTTTT. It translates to CASSPDFNEKLFF.

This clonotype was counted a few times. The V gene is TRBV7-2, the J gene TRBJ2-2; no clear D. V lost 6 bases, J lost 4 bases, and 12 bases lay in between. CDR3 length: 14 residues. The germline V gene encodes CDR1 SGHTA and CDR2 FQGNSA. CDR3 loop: CASSYILFTGELFF. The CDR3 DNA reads TGTGCCAGCAGTTATATTTTGTTCACCGGGGAGCTGTTTTTT.

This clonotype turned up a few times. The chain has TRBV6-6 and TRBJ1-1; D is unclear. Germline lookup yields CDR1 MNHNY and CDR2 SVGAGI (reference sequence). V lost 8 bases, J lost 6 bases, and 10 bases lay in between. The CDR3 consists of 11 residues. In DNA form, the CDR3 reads TGTGCCAGCCGCAGGAGGGCTGAAGCTTTCTTT. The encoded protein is CASRRRAEAFF.

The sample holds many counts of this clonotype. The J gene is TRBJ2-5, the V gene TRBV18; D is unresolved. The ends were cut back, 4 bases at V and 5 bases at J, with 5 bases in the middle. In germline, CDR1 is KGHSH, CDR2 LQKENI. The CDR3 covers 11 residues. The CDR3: CASSQKETQYF. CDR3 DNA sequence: TGTGCCAGCTCACAAAAGGAGACCCAGTACTTC.

This CDR3 is CASSQGTVEKLFF. The CDR3 DNA reads as TGCGCCAGCAGCCAAGGGACGGTTGAAAAACTGTTTTTT. The chain joins TRBV4-1 to TRBJ1-4; no clear D. The CDR3 consists of 13 residues. Germline CDR1 and CDR2: MGHRA and YSYEKL. With 1 base removed from V and 7 bases from J, the gap between germline ends came to 7 bases.

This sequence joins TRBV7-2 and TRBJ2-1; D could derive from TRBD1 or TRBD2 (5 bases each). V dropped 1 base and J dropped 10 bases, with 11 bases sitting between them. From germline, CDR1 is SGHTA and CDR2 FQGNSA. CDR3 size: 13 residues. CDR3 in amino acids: CASSLETGREQFF. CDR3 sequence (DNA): TGTGCCAGCAGCTTAGAGACGGGACGGGAGCAGTTCTTC.

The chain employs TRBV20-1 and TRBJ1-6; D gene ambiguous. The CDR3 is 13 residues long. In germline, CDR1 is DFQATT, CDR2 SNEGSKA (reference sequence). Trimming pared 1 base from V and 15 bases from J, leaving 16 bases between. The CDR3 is CSARARTGDHLHF. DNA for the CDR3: TGCAGTGCTAGAGCCCGGACCGGAGATCACCTCCACTTT.

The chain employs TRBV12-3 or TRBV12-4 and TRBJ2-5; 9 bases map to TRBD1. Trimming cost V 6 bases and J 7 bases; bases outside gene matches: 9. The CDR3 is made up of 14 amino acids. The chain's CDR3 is CASSPTGGSWTQYF. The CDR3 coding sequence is TGTGCCAGCAGCCCGACAGGGGGTAGTTGGACCCAGTACTTC.

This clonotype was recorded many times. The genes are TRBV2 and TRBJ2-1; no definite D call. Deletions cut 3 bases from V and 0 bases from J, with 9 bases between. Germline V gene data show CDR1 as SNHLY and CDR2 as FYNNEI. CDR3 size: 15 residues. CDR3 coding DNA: TGTGCCAGCAGTGAGTTCGGGTTCTCCTACAATGAGCAGTTCTTC. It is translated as CASSEFGFSYNEQFF.

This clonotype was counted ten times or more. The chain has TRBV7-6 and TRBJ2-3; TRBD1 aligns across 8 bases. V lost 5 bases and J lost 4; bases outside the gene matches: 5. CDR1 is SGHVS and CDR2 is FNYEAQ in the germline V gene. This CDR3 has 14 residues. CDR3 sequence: CASSHRGVADTQYF. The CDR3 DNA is TGTGCCAGCAGCCACAGGGGGGTAGCAGATACGCAGTATTTT.